Following are 19 T cell receptor beta chains from one sample sequenced in a study of vaccination and CD4 T cells after COVID-19. Their recognized antigens are unknown. The treatment is: roughly 10-day PBMC culture with coronavirus spike peptide pools or control peptides (ViraFEST assay). The Oncomine TCR Beta short-read assay sequenced DNA from cultured CD4+ T cells. TCRdb used MiXCR to reprocess the PCR reads, holding one entry per CDR3 protein. The sample yields 13,000 or so distinct CDR3 sequences, approximately 50% seen once. The sequenced sample was CD4+ T cells from blood, cultured in vitro. The source is a human donor who had recovered from COVID-19.

The V call is TRBV7-8, the J call TRBJ1-5; tentatively, D is TRBD1 (5 bases). The CDR3 spans 15 residues. Per the germline V gene, CDR1 is SGHVS and CDR2 is FQNEAQ. The V end lost 4 bases, the J end lost 7 bases, and 17 bases lay between the germline ends. CDR3 loop: CASSSFGDAGQPQHF. CDR3 DNA: TGTGCCAGCAGCTCCTTCGGGGACGCGGGCCAGCCCCAGCATTTT. Full variable domain (missing parts from reference TRBV7-8 and TRBJ1-5): GAGVSQSPRYKVAKRGQDVALRCDPISGHVSLFWYQQALGQGPEFLTYFQNEAQLDKSGLPSDRFFAERPEGSVSTLKIQRTQQEDSAVYLCASSSFGDAGQPQHFGDGTRLSIL.

The genes are TRBV6-1 and TRBJ1-6; the match to TRBD1 covers 12 bases. V shed 5 bases, J shed 10 bases, and the junction held 6 bases outside the gene matches. CDR3 length equals 15 residues. In germline, CDR1 is MNHNS, CDR2 SASEGT. CDR3 DNA: TGTGCCAGCAGTCCCGGGACAGGGGGCGCGTCACCCCTCCACTTT. Its translation is CASSPGTGGASPLHF.

The rearrangement links TRBV4-2 to TRBJ1-1; D might be TRBD1 (5 bases). The germline V and J ends were trimmed by 3 bases and 0 bases, with 14 bases remaining between them. Germline values: CDR1 LGHNA, CDR2 YNFKEQ. This CDR3 is 16 amino acids long. The CDR3 protein is CASSHPSGGVNTEAFF. For the CDR3, the DNA is TGTGCCAGCAGCCACCCTAGTGGGGGAGTGAACACTGAAGCTTTCTTT.

The chain couples TRBV20-1 to TRBJ2-7; maybe TRBD1 (6 bases). The CDR3 covers 12 residues. Germline V gene sequence: CDR1 DFQATT, CDR2 SNEGSKA (reference sequence). V lost 6 bases, J lost 3 bases, and 12 bases lay in between. CDR3: CSAEADSYEQYF. DNA of the CDR3: TGCAGTGCCGAGGCGGACAGCTACGAGCAGTACTTC.

DNA of the CDR3: TGTGCCTGGAGTTCGGAGTACTCTGGGGCCAACGTCCTGACTTTC. Its protein is CAWSSEYSGANVLTF. This chain uses TRBV30 with TRBJ2-6; no clear D gene. The CDR3 is 15 amino acids. V lost 2 bases and J 0 bases, leaving 8 bases between the germline ends. Germline V lookup: CDR1 GTSNPN, CDR2 SVGIG (reference sequence).

The V and J genes are TRBV6-1 and TRBJ1-5; 8 bases fit TRBD1. J lost 3 bases, V lost 6 bases, and 4 bases had no gene match. This CDR3 comprises 14 residues. CDR1 and CDR2 from the germline V gene are MNHNS and SASEGT. The CDR3 sequence: CASRRGQVNQPQHF. CDR3 sequence (DNA): TGTGCCAGCAGGAGGGGACAGGTCAATCAGCCCCAGCATTTT.

The chain combines TRBV27 with TRBJ1-2, with 9 bases that match TRBD1. CDR3 size: 16 residues. CDR1 is MNHEY and CDR2 is SMNVEV in the germline V gene (reference sequence). Losses at the gene ends were 4 bases for V and 3 bases for J; bases not matched to a gene: 9. In DNA form, the CDR3 reads TGTGCCAGCAGTTCATCTCTACGGACAGGGGACTATGGCTACACCTTC. Its translation is CASSSSLRTGDYGYTF.

The chain employs TRBV19 and TRBJ2-2; D may be TRBD2 (5 bases). Germline V gene lookup returns CDR1 LNHDA and CDR2 SQIVND (reference sequence). V gave up 1 base and J gave up 8 bases, with 11 bases separating them. The CDR3 runs to 14 residues. CDR3 in amino acids: CASSIAAEVGELFF. The CDR3 nucleotides are TGTGCCAGTAGTATAGCTGCGGAGGTGGGGGAGCTGTTTTTT.

The rearrangement uses TRBV6-2 or TRBV6-3 and TRBJ2-5, with 13 bases lining up with TRBD2. The junction had 19 bases not matched to a gene; V was cut back by 7 bases and J by 5 bases. From germline, CDR1 is MNHEY and CDR2 SVGEGT. This CDR3 is built from 19 residues. This chain's CDR3 is CASTLVRTSGRWAGETQYF. For the CDR3, the DNA is TGTGCCAGCACTCTGGTCCGGACTAGCGGGAGATGGGCCGGGGAGACCCAGTACTTC.

The V and J genes are TRBV12-3 or TRBV12-4 and TRBJ1-1; D not certain. The V end was cut by 3 bases, the J end by 5 bases, with 10 bases between. The CDR3 contains 13 residues. In DNA form, the CDR3 reads TGTGCCAGCAGTTTTAAGCTGTGGACTGAAGCTTTCTTT. It codes for CASSFKLWTEAFF.

The J gene is TRBJ2-2, the V gene TRBV19; TRBD2 is a possible D gene (5 bases). Germline V lookup: CDR1 LNHDA, CDR2 SQIVND (reference sequence). Trimming shortened V by 6 bases and J by 7 bases, and 15 bases separated the two germline ends. The CDR3 has 14 amino acids. The CDR3 bases are TGTGCCAGTAGGCTAGGTCTAGCAGGCGGGGAGCTGTTTTTT. Translation gives CASRLGLAGGELFF.

This chain joins TRBV24-1 and TRBJ2-1; perhaps TRBD1 as D (6 bases). Trimming stripped 5 bases from V and 7 bases from J, with 14 bases between. This CDR3 has 14 residues. Germline V gene lookup returns CDR1 KGHDR and CDR2 SFDVKD. The CDR3 spells CATSGQKGVNEQFF. CDR3 DNA sequence: TGTGCCACCAGTGGCCAAAAGGGGGTGAATGAGCAGTTCTTC.

This clonotype was seen once. The V call is TRBV4-3, the J call TRBJ2-3; either TRBD1 or TRBD2 may supply D (6 bases each). Trimming took off 0 bases at V and 8 bases at J, with 9 bases between the two ends. This CDR3 comprises 13 residues. Germline assignment: CDR1 LGHNA and CDR2 YSLEER. The CDR3 is CASSQEGGTTQYF. The DNA for the CDR3 is TGCGCCAGCAGCCAAGAAGGGGGGACTACGCAGTATTTT.

This chain uses TRBV2 with TRBJ2-3, with D possibly TRBD1 on 6 matching bases. The V end lost 6 bases, the J end lost 1 base, and 11 bases lay between the germline ends. CDR1 SNHLY and CDR2 FYNNEI come from the germline V gene. The CDR3 covers 14 residues. CDR3 coding DNA: TGTGCCAGCAGGGACAGCCTCGGCACAGATACGCAGTATTTT. Its protein product is CASRDSLGTDTQYF.

The V and J genes are TRBV14 and TRBJ2-7; either TRBD1 or TRBD2 may supply D (5 bases each). V was cut by 4 bases and J by 7 bases, with 14 bases left in between. CDR1 SGHDN and CDR2 FVKESK come from the germline V gene. CDR3 size: 13 residues. In nucleotides, the CDR3 is TGTGCCAGCAGCCTGGGCCAGGGCGGGGAGCAGTACTTC. Protein sequence: CASSLGQGGEQYF.

The chain couples TRBV20-1 to TRBJ2-1; D may be TRBD1 or TRBD2 (5 bases each). CDR3 length: 13 residues. Per the germline V gene, CDR1 is DFQATT and CDR2 is SNEGSKA (reference sequence). The germline V and J ends were trimmed by 3 bases and 7 bases, with 13 bases remaining between them. The CDR3 loop is CSASGEGLNEQFF. CDR3 DNA sequence: TGCAGTGCTAGCGGTGAGGGGCTGAATGAGCAGTTCTTC.

V usage is TRBV9 and J usage is TRBJ1-1; 7 bases are shared with TRBD1. CDR1 SGDLS and CDR2 YYNGEE come from the germline V gene. The V and J ends lost 4 bases and 1 base, in that order; junction bases with no gene match: 4. This CDR3 spans 14 amino acids. The CDR3 coding sequence is TGTGCCAGCAGCTTGACAGGGTCGAACACTGAAGCTTTCTTT. Its translation: CASSLTGSNTEAFF.

This clonotype was recorded a few times. The chain is built from TRBV2 and TRBJ2-7; 8 bases are shared with TRBD1. Germline lookup yields CDR1 SNHLY and CDR2 FYNNEI. V was pared by 6 bases and J by 2 bases, with 0 bases of the junction left unmatched. The CDR3 extends over 12 amino acids. The CDR3 region is CASRTGAYEQYF. CDR3 coding DNA: TGTGCCAGCAGGACAGGGGCCTACGAGCAGTACTTC.

V is TRBV7-2 and J is TRBJ1-2; D might be TRBD1 (6 bases). Trimming stripped 3 bases from V and 2 bases from J, with 10 bases between. This CDR3 region has 14 residues. CDR1 is SGHTA, CDR2 FQGNSA, per germline. The CDR3 region is CASSFQGINYGYTF. CDR3 bases: TGTGCCAGCAGCTTTCAGGGGATAAACTATGGCTACACCTTC.